The 15 T cell receptor beta chains below all came from one sample that was sequenced in a study of T cell responses to AZD1222 COVID-19 vaccine. TCRdb's table, derived via immunoSEQ multiplex PCR, lists solely in-frame clones and lacks some. The data contain about 140,000 clones, around nine tenths of them singletons. Specimen: peripheral blood, collected on day 0 of AZD1222 vaccination. The source is an adult in good health.

V is TRBV4-2 and J is TRBJ2-1; the D is unclear. Germline assignment: CDR1 LGHNA and CDR2 YNFKEQ. Deletions cut 1 base from V and 8 bases from J, with 9 bases between. The CDR3 contains 13 residues. As DNA, the CDR3 is TGTGCCAGCAGCCAAGTGCTAAGCGATGAGCAGTTCTTC. Protein sequence: CASSQVLSDEQFF.

The gene calls are TRBV7-8 and TRBJ1-2; TRBD1 aligns across 8 bases. Germline lookup yields CDR1 SGHVS and CDR2 FQNEAQ. The CDR3 covers 14 residues. Trimming took 4 bases from V and 4 from J; bases not matched to a gene: 5. The CDR3 here is CASSSTTGGYGYTF. CDR3 in DNA: TGTGCCAGCAGCTCAACAACAGGGGGCTATGGCTACACCTTC. The full variable domain, rest sourced from reference TRBV7-8 and TRBJ1-2, is GAGVSQSPRYKVAKRGQDVALRCDPISGHVSLFWYQQALGQGPEFLTYFQNEAQLDKSGLPSDRFFAERPEGSVSTLKIQRTQQEDSAVYLCASSSTTGGYGYTFGSGTRLTVV.

This sequence joins TRBV6-5 and TRBJ1-2, with TRBD1 matching 9 bases. Unmatched junction bases numbered 10, after V lost 8 bases and J lost 3 bases. There are 15 residues in the CDR3. CDR1 MNHEY and CDR2 SVGAGI come from the germline V gene. The DNA for the CDR3 is TGTGCCAGCGGGGGACAGGGTGGCATCGACTATGGCTACACCTTC. Translation gives CASGGQGGIDYGYTF.

The chain recombines TRBV25-1 with TRBJ1-2, with D perhaps TRBD1 (6 bases). V was clipped by 3 bases and J by 8 bases, with 16 bases between them. The length of the CDR3 is 14 residues. The germline V gene has CDR1 MGHDK and CDR2 SYGVNS. The CDR3 coding sequence is TGTGCCAGCAGTGAGGGAAGGACAGCGCTCGGCTACACCTTC. Translated, it gives CASSEGRTALGYTF.

The CDR3 is CASSYNRGSSGNTIYF. In nucleotides, the CDR3 is TGTGCCAGCAGTTATAACAGAGGGTCCTCTGGAAACACCATATATTTT. J is TRBJ1-3 and V is TRBV6-5; D is undetermined. Germline values: CDR1 MNHEY, CDR2 SVGAGI. V lost 3 bases and J lost 0, with 12 bases in between. CDR3 length: 16 residues.

Notes on this clone: Additional DNA sequences in this sample encode the identical CDR3. The gene calls are TRBV7-6 and TRBJ2-3; 9 bases map to TRBD2. The CDR3 has 15 residues. After removal of 9 bases from V and 4 bases from J, the junction contained 11 bases not matched to a gene. CDR1 is SGHVS and CDR2 is FNYEAQ in the germline V gene. The chain's CDR3 is CASSPGLALADTQYF. The CDR3 DNA reads TGTGCCAGTAGCCCCGGACTAGCGTTGGCAGATACGCAGTATTTT.

This clone was counted only a few times. J is TRBJ1-1 and V is TRBV5-1, with D possibly matching TRBD1 (5 bases). This CDR3 is built from 13 residues. Per germline, CDR1 SGHRS and CDR2 YFSETQ. Trimming removed 6 bases from V and 6 bases from J, with 15 bases in between. The CDR3 here is CASTGTKFPEAFF. The CDR3 region has the DNA TGCGCCAGCACGGGGACGAAGTTCCCTGAAGCTTTCTTT.

This clone was picked up a small number of times. The chain joins TRBV2 to TRBJ2-7, with TRBD2 as a possible D gene (6 bases). V was cut by 4 bases and J by 3 bases, with 10 bases left in between. This CDR3 is 13 amino acids long. Germline V gene sequence: CDR1 SNHLY, CDR2 FYNNEI. The CDR3 protein is CASSGIADYEQYF. The CDR3 bases are TGTGCCAGCAGTGGGATAGCGGACTACGAGCAGTACTTC.

The chain has TRBV5-5 and TRBJ1-5; tentative D call: TRBD1 (6 bases). Germline loops: CDR1 SGHKS, CDR2 YYEKEE (reference sequence). V was cut by 4 bases and J by 0 bases, with 14 bases left in between. The CDR3 is 16 amino acids. The CDR3 bases are TGTGCCAGCAGCCATTACAGGGCCGATAGCAATCAGCCCCAGCATTTT. Amino acids: CASSHYRADSNQPQHF.

This rearrangement joins TRBV5-1 to TRBJ2-1, with a tentative D call TRBD2 (6 bases). The CDR3 runs 17 residues. CDR1 SGHRS and CDR2 YFSETQ come from the germline V gene. Trimming shortened V by 4 bases and J by 4 bases, and 21 bases separated the two germline ends. CDR3 coding DNA: TGCGCCAGCAGCACGTACCGGGACTTGAAAGTTTACAATGAGCAGTTCTTC. Translation gives CASSTYRDLKVYNEQFF.

The chain uses TRBV30 and TRBJ2-2; D not certain. V lost 2 bases to trimming and J lost 2 bases, with 3 bases between them. Germline V lookup: CDR1 GTSNPN, CDR2 SVGIG (reference sequence). The CDR3 is 12 amino acids. The CDR3 region is CAWSSNTGELFF. The CDR3 nucleotides read TGTGCCTGGAGTAGTAACACCGGGGAGCTGTTTTTT.

The chain couples TRBV28 to TRBJ2-7, with TRBD1 matching 8 bases. The CDR3 contains 13 residues. V lost 2 bases to trimming and J lost 3 bases; unmatched junction nucleotides: 0. CDR1 is MDHEN and CDR2 is SYDVKM in the germline V gene. The CDR3 DNA sequence: TGTGCCAGCAGTTTAACAGGGGGCTACGAGCAGTACTTC. This codes for CASSLTGGYEQYF.

This chain connects TRBV15 to TRBJ1-5, with D perhaps matching TRBD1 (5 bases). Germline CDR1 reads LNHNV; CDR2 reads YYDKDF (reference sequence). This CDR3 spans 15 amino acids. With 4 bases removed from V and 1 base from J, the gap between germline ends came to 11 bases. The CDR3 DNA is TGTGCCACCAGCAAAGATGGGGGAAGCAATCAGCCCCAGCATTTT. Its translation: CATSKDGGSNQPQHF.

J is TRBJ1-5 and V is TRBV7-2, with D possibly TRBD1 on 5 matching bases. CDR3 size: 15 residues. Germline V gene data show CDR1 as SGHTA and CDR2 as FQGNSA. V was pared by 0 bases and J by 7 bases, with 13 bases between. The DNA for the CDR3 is TGTGCCAGCAGCTTAGCCTGGCAGGGTCACCAGCCCCAGCATTTT. Protein: CASSLAWQGHQPQHF.

The rearrangement links TRBV19 to TRBJ2-5; 14 bases fit TRBD2. The V segment lost 5 bases and the J segment 5 bases; nucleotides outside the gene matches: 13. The CDR3 sequence is 18 residues long. The germline V gene has CDR1 LNHDA and CDR2 SQIVND (reference sequence). The CDR3 loop is CASSASGTSGRKRETQYF. The CDR3 DNA reads as TGTGCCAGTAGTGCCAGTGGGACTAGCGGGAGAAAGAGGGAGACCCAGTACTTC.